This T cell receptor beta chain was observed in a study of blood T cell repertoires in COVID-19. About the study: COVID-19 samples from acute and convalescent phases originated in the United States, Italy and Spain. PBMCs, B-cell-depleted T cells, or T cells were the source of the cDNA or gDNA that made up the material.

Original data processing: Amplification of reference gene primers provided the estimated nucleated cell counts. TCRdb's copy holds only in-frame clones and misses some; the assay was immunoSEQ multiplex PCR. V, J and clone size were drawn from that table, and D and trimming were deduced from the DNA. The profile shows 200,000 to 300,000 clones, about 90% of them singletons. This CDR3 region has 13 residues. The V end was cut by 7 bases, the J end by 0 bases, with 9 bases between. Germline CDR1 is SGHAT and CDR2 is FQNNGV. V usage is TRBV11-2 and J usage is TRBJ1-1; D might be TRBD1 (5 bases). The TCR was taken from a man aged 55 to 70 who had recovered from COVID-19. Source material: peripheral blood. The CDR3 coding sequence is TGTGCCAGCACAGGGCAGCTGAACACTGAAGCTTTCTTT. Translation: CASTGQLNTEAFF.